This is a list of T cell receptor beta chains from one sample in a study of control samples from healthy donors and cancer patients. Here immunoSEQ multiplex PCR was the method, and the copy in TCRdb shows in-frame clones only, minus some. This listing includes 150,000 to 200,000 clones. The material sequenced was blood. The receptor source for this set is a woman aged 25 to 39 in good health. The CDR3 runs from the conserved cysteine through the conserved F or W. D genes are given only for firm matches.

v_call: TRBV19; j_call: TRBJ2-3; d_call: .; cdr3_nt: TGTGCCAGTAGTGAGACAGATACGCAGTATTTT; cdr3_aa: CASSETDTQYF
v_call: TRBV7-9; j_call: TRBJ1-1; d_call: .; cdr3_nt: TGTGCCAGCAGCTCAACCTTAACGGACAGCTATAACACTGAAGCTTTCTTT; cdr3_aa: CASSSTLTDSYNTEAFF
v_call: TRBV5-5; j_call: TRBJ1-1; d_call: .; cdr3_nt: TGTGCCAGCAGCTTGGTAGGGGGGACTGGGCGGGCGACTGAAGCTTTCTTT; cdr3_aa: CASSLVGGTGRATEAFF
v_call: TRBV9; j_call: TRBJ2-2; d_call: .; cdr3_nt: TGTGCCAGCAGCGTAGGTGGGGGGTCCGGGGAGCTGTTTTTT; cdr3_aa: CASSVGGGSGELFF
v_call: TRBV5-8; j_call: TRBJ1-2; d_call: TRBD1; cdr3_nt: TGTGCCAGCAGCTCAGGGACAGTAGGCGCCGTTACCCGTTCTGGCTACACCTTC; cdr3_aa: CASSSGTVGAVTRSGYTF
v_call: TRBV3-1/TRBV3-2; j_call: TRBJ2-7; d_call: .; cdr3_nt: TGTGCCAGCAGCCAAGAGTCCCGGGGAACCTACGAGCAGTACTTC; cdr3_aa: CASSQESRGTYEQYF
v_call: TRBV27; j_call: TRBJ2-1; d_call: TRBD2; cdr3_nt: TGTGCCAGCAGCCGCGGGGGGGCCACTTACAATGAGCAGTTCTTC; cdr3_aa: CASSRGGATYNEQFF
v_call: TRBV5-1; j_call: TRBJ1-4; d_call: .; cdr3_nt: TGCGCCAGCAGCCTAATTCCCGAGAATGAAAAACTGTTTTTT; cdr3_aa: CASSLIPENEKLFF
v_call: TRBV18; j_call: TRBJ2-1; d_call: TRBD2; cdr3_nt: TGTGCCAGCTCACCATTAAGTGGCGGGGGAGGTTACAATGAGCAGTTCTTC; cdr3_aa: CASSPLSGGGGYNEQFF
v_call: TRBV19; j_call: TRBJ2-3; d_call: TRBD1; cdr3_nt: TGTGCCAGTGGGAAGGGGGACAGGACGCCCAATACGCAGTATTTT; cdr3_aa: CASGKGDRTPNTQYF
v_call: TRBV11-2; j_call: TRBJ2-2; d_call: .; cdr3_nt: TGTGCCAGCAGCTTAGATCGACTCTCCCCGACCGGGGAGCTGTTTTTT; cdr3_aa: CASSLDRLSPTGELFF
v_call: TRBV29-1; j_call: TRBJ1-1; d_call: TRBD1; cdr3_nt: TGCAGCGGACACCCGGGACAGGGGAACACTGAAGCTTTCTTT; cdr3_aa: CSGHPGQGNTEAFF
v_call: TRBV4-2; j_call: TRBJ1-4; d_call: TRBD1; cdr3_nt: TGTGCCAGCAGCAGCGGGGACAGTGAAAAACTGTTTTTT; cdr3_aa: CASSSGDSEKLFF
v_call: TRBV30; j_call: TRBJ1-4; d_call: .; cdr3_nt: TGTGCCTGGTCATTCGGGACGGGTAATGAAAAACTGTTTTTT; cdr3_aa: CAWSFGTGNEKLFF
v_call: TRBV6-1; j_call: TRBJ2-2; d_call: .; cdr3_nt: TGTGCCAGCAGTGAACTGGGCAGGGTAAGGGCCGGGGAGCTGTTTTTT; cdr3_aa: CASSELGRVRAGELFF
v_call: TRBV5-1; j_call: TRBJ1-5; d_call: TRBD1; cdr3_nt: TGCGCCAGCAGCCGGACAGGGATTAGCAATCAGCCCCAGCATTTT; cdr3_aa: CASSRTGISNQPQHF
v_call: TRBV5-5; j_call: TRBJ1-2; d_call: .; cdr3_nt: TGTGCCAGCAGCTTGGGATGGCGAGGCTACACCTTC; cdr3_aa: CASSLGWRGYTF
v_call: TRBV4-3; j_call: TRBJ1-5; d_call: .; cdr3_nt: TGCGCCAGCAGCCAAGATATGGATATGTCTCCCCAGCATTTT; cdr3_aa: CASSQDMDMSPQHF
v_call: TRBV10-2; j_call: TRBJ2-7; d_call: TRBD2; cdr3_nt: TGCGCCAGCTTAGCGGGACTCTACGAGCAGTACTTC; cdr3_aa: CASLAGLYEQYF
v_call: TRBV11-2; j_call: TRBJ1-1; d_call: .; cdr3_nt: TGTGCCAGCAGCTTCTCAGGGGACAACACTGAAGCTTTCTTT; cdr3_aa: CASSFSGDNTEAFF
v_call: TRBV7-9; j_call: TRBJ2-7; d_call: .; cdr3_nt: TGTGCCAGCAGCTTCGACTGGAATACCGAGCAGTACTTC; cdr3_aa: CASSFDWNTEQYF
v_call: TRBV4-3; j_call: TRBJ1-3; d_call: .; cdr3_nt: TGCGCCAGCAGCCAAGAAGTGCGTTCGGGAAACACCATATATTTT; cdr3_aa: CASSQEVRSGNTIYF
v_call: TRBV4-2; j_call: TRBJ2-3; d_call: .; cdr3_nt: TGTGCCAGCAGCCAAGGAGAGGTGAATACGCAGTATTTT; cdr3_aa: CASSQGEVNTQYF
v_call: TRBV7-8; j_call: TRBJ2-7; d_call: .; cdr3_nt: TGTGCCAGCAGCTTAGGTTCCTACGAGCAGTACTTC; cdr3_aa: CASSLGSYEQYF
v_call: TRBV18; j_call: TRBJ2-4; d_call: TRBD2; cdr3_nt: TGTGCCAGCTCACGGTTGGCTAGCGGGGGCACTACTAAAAACATTCAGTACTTC; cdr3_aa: CASSRLASGGTTKNIQYF
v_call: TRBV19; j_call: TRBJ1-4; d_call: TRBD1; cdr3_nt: TGTGCCAGTAGTATAACCGGGACAGGGGTTTCTAATGAAAAACTGTTTTTT; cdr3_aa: CASSITGTGVSNEKLFF
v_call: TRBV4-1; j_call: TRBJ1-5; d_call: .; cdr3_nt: TGCGCCAGCAGCCAAGGAGGCGGGAGCAATCAGCCCCAGCATTTT; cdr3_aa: CASSQGGGSNQPQHF
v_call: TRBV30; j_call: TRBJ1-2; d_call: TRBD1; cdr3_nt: TGTGCCTGGAGTGTAGGGCAGGGGGGTTCGCGCTACACCTTC; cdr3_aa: CAWSVGQGGSRYTF
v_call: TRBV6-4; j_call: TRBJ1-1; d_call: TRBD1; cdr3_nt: TGTGCCAGCAGACCGGAGACAGGGAGCACTGAAGCTTTCTTT; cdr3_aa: CASRPETGSTEAFF
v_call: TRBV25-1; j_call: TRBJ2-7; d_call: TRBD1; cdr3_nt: TGTGCCAGCAGTGAATCTGCAGGGGGCTCCGAGCAGTACTTC; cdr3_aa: CASSESAGGSEQYF
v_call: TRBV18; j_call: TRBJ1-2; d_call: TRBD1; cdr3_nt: TGTGCCAGCTCACCAGGGACAGGAACTAACTATGGCTACACCTTC; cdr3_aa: CASSPGTGTNYGYTF
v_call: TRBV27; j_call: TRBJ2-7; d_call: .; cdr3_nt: TGTGCCGCGATCGGGTCCCAACTGGACTCCTACGAGCAGTACTTC; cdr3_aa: CAAIGSQLDSYEQYF
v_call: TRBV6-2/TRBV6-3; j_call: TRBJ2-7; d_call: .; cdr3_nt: TGTGCCAGCAGTTACCTACCTAGCCCTAGCGCCGCCGAGCAGTACTTC; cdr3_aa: CASSYLPSPSAAEQYF
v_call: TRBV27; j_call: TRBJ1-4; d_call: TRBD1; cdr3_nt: TGTGCCAGCAGTGCCTCGGGACAGCCCGAAAAACTGTTTTTT; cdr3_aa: CASSASGQPEKLFF
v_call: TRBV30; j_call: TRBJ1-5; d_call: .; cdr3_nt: TGTGCCTGGAGTGCTGTGACAGCAAATCAGCCCCAGCATTTT; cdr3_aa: CAWSAVTANQPQHF
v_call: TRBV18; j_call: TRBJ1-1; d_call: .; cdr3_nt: TGTGCCAGCTCACCCCGGCCGAAGTCGAACACTGAAGCTTTCTTT; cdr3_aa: CASSPRPKSNTEAFF
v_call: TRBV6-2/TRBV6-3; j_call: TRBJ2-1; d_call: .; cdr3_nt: TGTGCCAGCAGTTCATTATGGACCCGGGGTAGCAATGAGCAGTTCTTC; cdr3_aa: CASSSLWTRGSNEQFF
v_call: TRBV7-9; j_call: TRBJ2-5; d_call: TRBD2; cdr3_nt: TGTGCCAGCAGCCCCCGACTAGCGGGGAGGGAGACCCAGTACTTC; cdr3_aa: CASSPRLAGRETQYF
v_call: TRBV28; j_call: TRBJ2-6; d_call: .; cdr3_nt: TGTGCCAGCAGTTCCGCTAACTCTGGGGCCAACGTCCTGACTTTC; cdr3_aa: CASSSANSGANVLTF
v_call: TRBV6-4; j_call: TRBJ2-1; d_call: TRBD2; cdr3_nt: TGTGCCAGCAGTGTACTAGCGGGGGCTTACAATGAGCAGTTCTTC; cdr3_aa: CASSVLAGAYNEQFF
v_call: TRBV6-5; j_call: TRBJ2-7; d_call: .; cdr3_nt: TGTGCCAGCAGCCGGGGACATTTCTACGAGCAGTACTTC; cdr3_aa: CASSRGHFYEQYF
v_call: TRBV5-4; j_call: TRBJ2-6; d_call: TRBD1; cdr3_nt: TGTGCCAGCAGCATCTGGACAGGTGGGGCCAACGTCCTGACTTTC; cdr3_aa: CASSIWTGGANVLTF
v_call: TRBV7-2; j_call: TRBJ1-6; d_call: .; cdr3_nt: TGTGCCAGCAGCTTAGCAGCCAGGGAGACCGGGTCACCCCTCCACTTT; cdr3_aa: CASSLAARETGSPLHF
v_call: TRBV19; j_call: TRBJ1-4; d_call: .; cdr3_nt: TGTGCCAGTAGTATAGAGGGGGGGCCGAGTGAAAAACTGTTTTTT; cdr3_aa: CASSIEGGPSEKLFF
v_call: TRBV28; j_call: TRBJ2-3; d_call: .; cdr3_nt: TGTGCCAGCAGTTTATTGGGGAGGTCTAGCACAGATACGCAGTATTTT; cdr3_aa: CASSLLGRSSTDTQYF
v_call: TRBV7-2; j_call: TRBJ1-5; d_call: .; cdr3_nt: TGTGCCAGCAGCCCTCAGGGATTGAGTAATCAGCCCCAGCATTTT; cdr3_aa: CASSPQGLSNQPQHF
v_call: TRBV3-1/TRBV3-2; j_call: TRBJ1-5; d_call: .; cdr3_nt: TGTGCCAGCAGCGGAGGGACGGGCAATCAGCCCCAGCATTTT; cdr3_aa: CASSGGTGNQPQHF
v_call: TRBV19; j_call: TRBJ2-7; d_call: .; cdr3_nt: TGTGCCAGCGGCGCCGGGGGCCCTCAGCAGTACTTC; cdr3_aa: CASGAGGPQQYF
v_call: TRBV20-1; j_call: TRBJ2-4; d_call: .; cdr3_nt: TGCAGTGCTAGTGGCGAGTACCTTAGTGCCAAAAACATTCAGTACTTC; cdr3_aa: CSASGEYLSAKNIQYF
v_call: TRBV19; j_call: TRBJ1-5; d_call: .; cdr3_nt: TGTGCCAGTAGTGTTCCCGGGAAGCCCCAGCATTTT; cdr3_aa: CASSVPGKPQHF
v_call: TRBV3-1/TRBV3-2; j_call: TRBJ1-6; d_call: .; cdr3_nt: TGTGCCAGCAGCCCCCCCGGGGGGAGCTCCTATAATTCACCCCTCCACTTT; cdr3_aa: CASSPPGGSSYNSPLHF
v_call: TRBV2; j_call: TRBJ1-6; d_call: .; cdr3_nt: TGTGCCAGCAGGGTTGATTCACCCCTCCACTTT; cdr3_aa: CASRVDSPLHF
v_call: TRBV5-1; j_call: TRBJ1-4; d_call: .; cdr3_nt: TGCGCCAGCAGCTCAGGGCGGCCTAATGAAAAACTGTTTTTT; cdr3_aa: CASSSGRPNEKLFF
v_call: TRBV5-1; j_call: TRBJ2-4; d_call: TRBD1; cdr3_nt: TGCGCCAGCAGCTTGGCCTCCCAGGGGGCGGGAAACATTCAGTACTTC; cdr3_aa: CASSLASQGAGNIQYF
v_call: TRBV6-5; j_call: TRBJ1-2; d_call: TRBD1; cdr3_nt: TGTGCCAGCAGTCCACCGGGACAGGGGCCCCTGCACACCTTC; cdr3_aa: CASSPPGQGPLHTF
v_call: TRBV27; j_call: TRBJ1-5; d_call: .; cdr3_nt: TGTGCCAGCAGGTGGGGTAGCAATCAGCCCCAGCATTTT; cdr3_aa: CASRWGSNQPQHF
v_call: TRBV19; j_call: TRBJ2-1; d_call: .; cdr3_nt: TGTGCCAGTACAGCTAGCGCTAGCTCCTACAATGAGCAGTTCTTC; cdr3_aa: CASTASASSYNEQFF